This T cell receptor beta chain was found in a study of blood T cell repertoires in COVID-19. Study as a whole: PBMCs, B-cell-depleted T cells, or T cells were the source of the cDNA or gDNA that made up the material.

The protocol was immunoSEQ multiplex PCR, while the TCRdb copy is restricted to in-frame clones and leaves out a portion. The data contain roughly 350,000 clones, about 89% of them singletons. Per the germline V gene, CDR1 is KGHDR and CDR2 is SFDVKD. Losses at the gene ends were 1 base for V and 4 bases for J; bases not matched to a gene: 5. The CDR3 is 16 residues long. Seattle cases were enrolled at active infection and followed longitudinally. The chain employs TRBV24-1 and TRBJ2-3; 9 bases align to TRBD1. The clonotype originates from a woman between 50 and 59 years old with COVID-19, enrolled during active disease. Sequenced material: peripheral blood. Written as DNA, the CDR3 is TGTGCCACCAGTGATTTAAGGGGACAGGGAGCAGATACGCAGTATTTT. Amino acids: CATSDLRGQGADTQYF.